Listed below are T cell receptor beta chains from one sample, sequenced in a study of cytomegalovirus exposure and HLA in healthy donors. Generated by immunoSEQ multiplex PCR, the TCRdb table keeps only in-frame clones and is missing some. The repertoire includes approximately 280,000 clones, around 87% of them detected once, and about 0.86% sits in the top ten. Sequencing was carried out using PBMCs. These receptors came from a woman between 18 and 29 years old in good health and CMV-seronegative. The CDR3 runs from the conserved cysteine through the conserved F or W. Fields, in order: clone size, D gene, V gene, J gene, CDR3 protein, CDR3 DNA. The D gene is left open where the match is weak. Clone size is shown for a subset of rows, as once, few, many or a class of expanded clone.

.,TRBD2,TRBV5-4,TRBJ2-7,CASSLGLAGGQVSYEQYF,TGTGCCAGCAGCTTGGGGTTAGCGGGAGGGCAAGTTAGCTACGAGCAGTACTTC
.,TRBD1,TRBV15,TRBJ2-1,CATSRDWTGNPPTFF,TGTGCCACCAGCAGAGATTGGACAGGGAACCCTCCAACGTTCTTC
.,.,TRBV28,TRBJ1-1,CASSHSLTRVHTEAFF,TGTGCCAGCAGTCACTCCTTGACAAGAGTGCACACTGAAGCTTTCTTT
.,.,TRBV27,TRBJ2-1,CASSLEGVVDEQFF,TGTGCCAGCAGTCTTGAGGGAGTGGTCGATGAGCAGTTCTTC
.,.,TRBV27,TRBJ2-7,CAEPTSRAEQYF,TGTGCCGAGCCGACTTCCAGAGCCGAGCAGTACTTC
.,.,TRBV27,TRBJ2-2,CASTLALAGTGELFF,TGTGCCAGCACCCTCGCGCTAGCCGGCACCGGGGAGCTGTTTTTT
.,TRBD2,TRBV5-6,TRBJ2-1,CASSSGLAGAGYNEQFF,TGTGCCAGCAGCTCGGGACTAGCGGGAGCGGGTTACAATGAGCAGTTCTTC
once,TRBD2,TRBV7-2,TRBJ2-7,CASSPGLANDEQYF,TGTGCCAGCAGCCCGGGACTAGCTAACGACGAGCAGTACTTC
.,.,TRBV6-6,TRBJ1-4,CASGGTVATNEKLFF,TGTGCCAGCGGAGGGACCGTTGCAACTAATGAAAAACTGTTTTTT
.,TRBD2,TRBV28,TRBJ2-3,CASSLVGLEPDTQYF,TGTGCCAGCAGTTTAGTGGGACTAGAGCCAGATACGCAGTATTTT
once,.,TRBV4-1,TRBJ2-3,CASSQERLTGRRTDTQYF,TGCGCCAGCAGCCAAGAACGCCTCACAGGTCGGCGCACAGATACGCAGTATTTT
.,.,TRBV27,TRBJ1-1,CASSLYTGRAEAFF,TGTGCCAGCAGTTTGTACACGGGAAGGGCTGAAGCTTTCTTT
.,TRBD2,TRBV2,TRBJ2-7,CASSDRASGLYEQYF,TGTGCCAGCAGCGACCGAGCTAGCGGCCTCTACGAGCAGTACTTC
.,TRBD1,TRBV30,TRBJ1-4,CAWRGLGTGKNEKLFF,TGTGCCTGGAGGGGCCTCGGGACAGGAAAAAATGAAAAACTGTTTTTT
.,.,TRBV7-7,TRBJ2-7,CASAEGIYYEQYF,TGTGCTTCGGCAGAGGGCATCTACTACGAGCAGTACTTC
.,TRBD1,TRBV13,TRBJ1-1,CASSGTGFTEAFF,TGTGCCAGCAGCGGGACAGGGTTTACTGAAGCTTTCTTT
once,TRBD1,TRBV4-1,TRBJ2-7,CASSQGDRGFYEQYF,TGCGCCAGCAGCCAAGGGGACAGGGGGTTCTACGAGCAGTACTTC
.,TRBD1,TRBV6-5,TRBJ2-7,CASSRGQGLEQYF,TGTGCCAGCAGTCGGGGACAGGGACTCGAGCAGTACTTC
.,.,TRBV11-3,TRBJ2-1,CASSLGGHEQFF,TGTGCCAGCAGCCTCGGGGGTCACGAGCAGTTCTTC
once,.,TRBV28,TRBJ1-5,CASSPLTDNSNQPQHF,TGTGCCAGCAGTCCTCTGACAGACAATAGCAATCAGCCCCAGCATTTT
once,TRBD2,TRBV25-1,TRBJ2-1,CASSGGSGRAGNEQFF,TGTGCCAGCAGTGGGGGTAGCGGGAGGGCCGGGAATGAGCAGTTCTTC
.,TRBD2,TRBV5-1,TRBJ2-7,CASSLVGGGYEQYF,TGCGCCAGCAGCTTGGTCGGGGGGGGCTACGAGCAGTACTTC
.,.,TRBV6-6,TRBJ2-5,CASSEGETQYF,TGTGCCAGCTCGGAGGGGGAGACCCAGTACTTC
.,.,TRBV6-6,TRBJ2-2,CASTINSASTGELFF,TGTGCCAGCACAATTAACAGTGCGAGCACCGGGGAGCTGTTTTTT
.,.,TRBV9,TRBJ2-7,CASSVDLGGSYEQYF,TGTGCCAGCAGCGTAGATTTAGGGGGCTCCTACGAGCAGTACTTC
.,.,TRBV9,TRBJ2-7,CASSVSTGQGEQYF,TGTGCCAGCAGCGTAAGCACAGGGCAGGGCGAGCAGTACTTC
few,TRBD2,TRBV5-1,TRBJ2-2,CASSLTSGITGELFF,TGCGCCAGCAGCTTGACTAGCGGGATCACCGGGGAGCTGTTTTTT
.,.,TRBV5-1,TRBJ1-3,CASSLGDTSGNTIYF,TGCGCCAGCAGCTTGGGGGACACCTCTGGAAACACCATATATTTT
.,.,TRBV9,TRBJ2-1,CASSVGGLREYNEQFF,TGTGCCAGCAGCGTAGGGGGGCTCAGAGAATACAATGAGCAGTTCTTC
.,TRBD1,TRBV7-9,TRBJ1-3,CASSVAGTGGTGNTIYF,TGTGCCAGCAGCGTCGCCGGGACAGGGGGCACAGGAAACACCATATATTTT
once,TRBD1,TRBV11-2,TRBJ2-1,CASSWGQGLYNEQFF,TGTGCCAGCAGCTGGGGACAGGGGCTTTACAATGAGCAGTTCTTC
.,.,TRBV18,TRBJ2-1,CASSPPRLDSYNEQFF,TGTGCCAGCTCACCACCTCGACTAGACTCCTACAATGAGCAGTTCTTC
.,.,TRBV5-6,TRBJ2-6,CASSLVPGDSGANVLTF,TGTGCCAGCAGCTTGGTCCCAGGGGATTCTGGGGCCAACGTCCTGACTTTC
.,.,TRBV12-5,TRBJ1-5,CASGLYMGLRNQPQHF,TGTGCTAGTGGCCTGTATATGGGCCTTCGCAATCAGCCCCAGCATTTT
.,.,TRBV13,TRBJ2-3,CASSPQGGDTDTQYF,TGTGCCAGCAGCCCACAAGGGGGAGACACAGATACGCAGTATTTT
.,.,TRBV2,TRBJ1-3,CASSGHRNTIYF,TGTGCCAGCAGTGGACACCGAAACACCATATATTTT
.,TRBD2,TRBV28,TRBJ2-5,CASSPHLAAGAETQYF,TGTGCCAGCAGTCCCCACCTAGCGGCCGGGGCGGAGACCCAGTACTTC
once,.,TRBV2,TRBJ1-2,CASSATDQSYGYTF,TGTGCCAGCAGTGCGACAGATCAAAGCTATGGCTACACCTTC
.,TRBD2,TRBV6-6,TRBJ2-7,CASLPSGTYEQYF,TGTGCCAGCCTTCCTAGCGGGACATACGAGCAGTACTTC
.,TRBD1,TRBV10-3,TRBJ1-2,CAISEPSGGAGYGYTF,TGTGCCATCAGTGAGCCATCAGGGGGCGCCGGCTATGGCTACACCTTC
.,.,TRBV7-6,TRBJ2-7,CASSLAQSGDYEQYF,TGTGCCAGCAGCTTAGCCCAGTCAGGGGACTACGAGCAGTACTTC
.,.,TRBV10-2,TRBJ2-5,CATLARYQETQYF,TGCGCCACCCTAGCGCGGTACCAAGAGACCCAGTACTTC
.,TRBD2,TRBV7-2,TRBJ2-3,CASSIMRRGGSPTDTQYF,TGTGCCAGCAGCATTATGAGGCGGGGGGGATCCCCCACAGATACGCAGTATTTT
.,TRBD2,TRBV9,TRBJ2-1,CASSVQGLAGASEQFF,TGTGCCAGCAGCGTACAAGGACTAGCGGGAGCTTCTGAGCAGTTCTTC
.,TRBD2,TRBV9,TRBJ2-2,CASSLLAGARTGELFF,TGTGCCAGCAGCCTATTAGCGGGAGCGAGGACCGGGGAGCTGTTTTTT
.,TRBD1,TRBV18,TRBJ1-4,CASSPWGQDMFF,TGTGCCAGCTCACCATGGGGACAGGACATGTTTTTT
.,.,TRBV19,TRBJ1-5,CASHFTGSLNQPQHF,TGTGCCAGCCACTTCACAGGGAGCCTCAATCAGCCCCAGCATTTT
.,TRBD2,TRBV28,TRBJ2-7,CASSFGTSGHLYEQYF,TGTGCCAGCAGTTTCGGGACTAGCGGGCACCTCTACGAGCAGTACTTC
.,TRBD2,TRBV28,TRBJ2-4,CASSLGPGGRIQYF,TGTGCCAGCAGTTTAGGGCCGGGGGGGAGAATTCAGTACTTC
.,TRBD1,TRBV9,TRBJ1-2,CASSTTGGNYGYTF,TGTGCCAGCAGCACGACAGGGGGAAACTATGGCTACACCTTC
few,.,TRBV9,TRBJ1-5,CASSVEGNYNQPQHF,TGTGCCAGCAGCGTAGAAGGAAACTACAATCAGCCCCAGCATTTT
.,.,TRBV5-1,TRBJ1-4,CASSHGAGNEKLFF,TGCGCCAGCAGCCACGGGGCGGGGAATGAAAAACTGTTTTTT
few,.,TRBV30,TRBJ1-2,CAWNLQGAEGYTF,TGTGCCTGGAACTTACAGGGCGCAGAGGGCTACACCTTC
.,.,TRBV28,TRBJ1-5,CASSLSFNQPQHF,TGTGCCAGCAGTTTGAGCTTCAATCAGCCCCAGCATTTT
.,.,TRBV28,TRBJ2-3,CASFFSPDSRITDTQYF,TGTGCCAGCTTCTTCTCTCCGGACAGTCGGATCACAGATACGCAGTATTTT